This is a list of T cell receptor beta chains from one sample in a study of T cell responses to AZD1222 COVID-19 vaccine. Clones were sequenced by immunoSEQ multiplex PCR, and TCRdb holds only the in-frame ones, with some missing. Among roughly 150,000 clones listed, more than 85% were seen once. The material was peripheral blood, obtained on day 0 of AZD1222 vaccination. All receptors come from an adult in good health. Each CDR3 is given with its conserved first and last residue. D genes are given only for firm matches. A clone size is listed for some rows: how often the clone was seen (once, few, many), or a class if it is expanded.

>TRBV15|.|.|TRBJ2-7
TGTGCCACCAGCCAGACAGTGGACTCCTACGAGCAGTACTTC
CATSQTVDSYEQYF
>TRBV24-1|.|.|TRBJ2-1
TGTGCCACCAGTGATTTAACACGGGAGCAGTTCTTC
CATSDLTREQFF
>TRBV12-5|.|.|TRBJ2-1
TGTGCTAGTGGTTTGGTGGATAAAGTAGGGAGTCTGGGGAATGAGCAGTTCTTC
CASGLVDKVGSLGNEQFF
>TRBV11-2|.|.|TRBJ2-4
TGTGCCAGCAGCCCCTCTAGCATCCAAAACATTCAGTACTTC
CASSPSSIQNIQYF
>TRBV29-1|TRBD1|.|TRBJ1-2
TGCAGCGTTGACGGTACAGGGGATCCCTATGGCTACACCTTC
CSVDGTGDPYGYTF
>TRBV7-2|TRBD2|once|TRBJ2-3
TGTGCCAGCAGCCCTAGCGGGAGGGCGGGGGATACGCAGTATTTT
CASSPSGRAGDTQYF
>TRBV7-3|TRBD2|once|TRBJ2-3
TGTGCCAGCAGCCCAGCCTCCTCCGGACTAGCCCCAGATACGCAGTATTTT
CASSPASSGLAPDTQYF
>TRBV28|TRBD1|once|TRBJ1-6
TGTGCCAGCAGTTTGTCCGGGACAGGGCTTTCACCCCTCCACTTT
CASSLSGTGLSPLHF
>TRBV7-8|.|.|TRBJ2-7
TGTGCCAGCACATCGGGGATCTACGAGCAGTACTTC
CASTSGIYEQYF
>TRBV2|.|.|TRBJ1-3
TGTGCCAGCAGCGAAGGATACACCATATATTTT
CASSEGYTIYF
>TRBV2|TRBD2|.|TRBJ2-1
TGTGCCAGCAGGGGTTCTCTAGCGGACTACAATGAGCAGTTCTTC
CASRGSLADYNEQFF
>TRBV5-1|.|.|TRBJ1-2
TGCGCCAGCAGCTTGGGCTATGGCTACACCTTC
CASSLGYGYTF
>TRBV27|.|.|TRBJ1-6
TGTGCCAGCAGTTTCCGGACAGTCTGGAGCTCCTATAATTCACCCCTCCACTTT
CASSFRTVWSSYNSPLHF
>TRBV28|.|once|TRBJ1-2
TGTGCCAGCAGTTACATTGGGGCTAGCTATGGCTACACCTTC
CASSYIGASYGYTF
>TRBV15|.|.|TRBJ2-7
TGTGCCACCAGCAGAGACAGGGCTTCCTACGAGCAGTACTTC
CATSRDRASYEQYF
>TRBV6-5|.|once|TRBJ1-6
TGTGCCAGCAGGTACGCAGCCCCTAATTCACCCCTCCACTTT
CASRYAAPNSPLHF
>TRBV5-1|.|few|TRBJ2-6
TGCGCCAGCACGGATGGGGCTTCTGGGGCCAACGTCCTGACTTTC
CASTDGASGANVLTF
>TRBV6-1|TRBD1|.|TRBJ1-5
TGTGCCAGCAGTGATAGGGGTGCCGGGACAGGGGACCAGCCCCAGCATTTT
CASSDRGAGTGDQPQHF
>TRBV12-5|.|once|TRBJ2-5
TGTGCTAGTGGTCAATGGGAGAGCCAAGAGACCCAGTACTTC
CASGQWESQETQYF
>TRBV5-4|TRBD2|.|TRBJ2-2
TGTGCCAGCGGACGGGCAGGGAGGGCCGGGGAGCTGTTTTTT
CASGRAGRAGELFF
>TRBV30|.|.|TRBJ1-2
TGTGCCTGGGGTCCGGGACCCCCTTACTATGGCTACACCTTC
CAWGPGPPYYGYTF
>TRBV11-2|.|.|TRBJ2-7
TGTGCCAGCAGCCTTCTGGGGAACGAGCAGTACTTC
CASSLLGNEQYF
>TRBV6-5|.|.|TRBJ1-3
TGTGCCAGCAGTTACTCGCGGGACTCTGGAAACACCATATATTTT
CASSYSRDSGNTIYF
>TRBV27|TRBD1|.|TRBJ2-3
TGTGCCAGCGGCTGGACAGGGATGGTAGATACGCAGTATTTT
CASGWTGMVDTQYF
>TRBV9|TRBD1|once|TRBJ2-3
TGTGCCAGCAGCGCCCGGGACAGTCGTTTCGGAGATACGCAGTATTTT
CASSARDSRFGDTQYF
>TRBV10-3|.|.|TRBJ2-7
TGTGCCATCAGTGAGTCGAGGGGTCTCGAGCAGTACTTC
CAISESRGLEQYF
>TRBV5-1|.|.|TRBJ1-1
TGCGCCAGCAGCTTACCACCAGGGGACACTGAAGCTTTCTTT
CASSLPPGDTEAFF
>TRBV19|TRBD1|.|TRBJ1-2
TGTGCCAGTAGTCCTGAACGACAGGGGGGATACCGCTACACCTTC
CASSPERQGGYRYTF
>TRBV7-3|.|.|TRBJ2-3
TGTGCCAGCAGCTTAACTGGGTCAGATACGCAGTATTTT
CASSLTGSDTQYF
>TRBV25-1|.|.|TRBJ2-5
TGTGCCAGCAGTGAATTTTACGAGACCCAGTACTTC
CASSEFYETQYF
>TRBV6-6|.|.|TRBJ1-1
TGTGCCAGCAGTCGCATCGAAGCTTTCTTT
CASSRIEAFF
>TRBV13|.|.|TRBJ1-1
TGTGCCAGCAGCTTAGGAGGGAAAAGAAACACTGAAGCTTTCTTT
CASSLGGKRNTEAFF
>TRBV7-3|.|.|TRBJ2-5
TGTGCCAGCAGCTTAAGGGGAGCGGACCAAGAGACCCAGTACTTC
CASSLRGADQETQYF
>TRBV7-9|TRBD2|.|TRBJ2-7
TGTGCCAGCAGCTCCCCCTTTAGCGGGGGCTACGAGCAGTACTTC
CASSSPFSGGYEQYF
>TRBV4-3|.|.|TRBJ2-1
TGCGCCAGCAGCCAACGGCTGAGCTCCTACAATGAGCAGTTCTTC
CASSQRLSSYNEQFF
>TRBV28|.|.|TRBJ2-5
TGTGCCAGCAGCACTTTACATGGAGCCCAAGAGACCCAGTACTTC
CASSTLHGAQETQYF
>TRBV29-1|TRBD2|.|TRBJ2-3
TGCAGCGTGGTTGGGTTGGGACTAGCGGGAGTCGGCACAGATACGCAGTATTTT
CSVVGLGLAGVGTDTQYF
>TRBV28|.|.|TRBJ2-3
TGTGCCAGCACACCGCCTAACAGGGGGGGGAGAACAGATACGCAGTATTTT
CASTPPNRGGRTDTQYF
>TRBV29-1|TRBD2|.|TRBJ2-6
TGCAGCGTTGAAGAGTGGCTAGCGGGAGCTGGGGCCAACGTCCTGACTTTC
CSVEEWLAGAGANVLTF
>TRBV9|.|.|TRBJ1-3
TGTGCCAGCAGCGTGTACAGGGAACTTTACTCTGGAAACACCATATATTTT
CASSVYRELYSGNTIYF
>TRBV7-3|TRBD2|once|TRBJ2-2
TGTGCCAGCAGCTTAAATGGACTAGCGGGACGTCCCGGGGAGCTGTTTTTT
CASSLNGLAGRPGELFF